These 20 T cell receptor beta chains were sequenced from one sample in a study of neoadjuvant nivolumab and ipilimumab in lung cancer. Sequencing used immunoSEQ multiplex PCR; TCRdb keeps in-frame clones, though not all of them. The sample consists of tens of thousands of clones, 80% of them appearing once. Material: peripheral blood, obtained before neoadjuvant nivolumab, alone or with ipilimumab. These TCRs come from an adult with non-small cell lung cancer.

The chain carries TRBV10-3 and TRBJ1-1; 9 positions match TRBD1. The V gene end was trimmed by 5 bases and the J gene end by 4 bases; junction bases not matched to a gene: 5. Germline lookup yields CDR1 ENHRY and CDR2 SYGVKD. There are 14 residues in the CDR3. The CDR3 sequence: CAISPDRGVTEAFF. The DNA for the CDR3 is TGTGCCATCAGTCCGGACAGGGGCGTCACTGAAGCTTTCTTT.

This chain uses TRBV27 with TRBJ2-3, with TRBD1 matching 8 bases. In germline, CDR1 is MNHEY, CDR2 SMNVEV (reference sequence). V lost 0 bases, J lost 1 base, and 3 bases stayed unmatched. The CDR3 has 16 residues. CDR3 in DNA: TGTGCCAGCAGTTTATCCGGGACAGGCCGCACAGATACGCAGTATTTT. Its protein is CASSLSGTGRTDTQYF.

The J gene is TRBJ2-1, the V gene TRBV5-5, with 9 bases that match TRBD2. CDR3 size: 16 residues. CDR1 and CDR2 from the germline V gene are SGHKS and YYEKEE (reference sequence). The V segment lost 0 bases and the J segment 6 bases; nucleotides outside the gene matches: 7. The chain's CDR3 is CASSLGMGTSINEQFF. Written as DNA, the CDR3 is TGTGCCAGCAGCTTGGGAATGGGGACTAGCATCAATGAGCAGTTCTTC.

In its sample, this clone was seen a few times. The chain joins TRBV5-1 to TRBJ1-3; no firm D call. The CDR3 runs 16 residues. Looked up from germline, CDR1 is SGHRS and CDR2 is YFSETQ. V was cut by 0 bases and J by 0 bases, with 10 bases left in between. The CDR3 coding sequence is TGCGCCAGCAGCTTGGGTTCAGTCAGCTCTGGAAACACCATATATTTT. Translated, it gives CASSLGSVSSGNTIYF.

The CDR3 DNA is TGTGCCAGCAGTGAGACTAGCGGGGGAAACACAGATACGCAGTATTTT. This encodes CASSETSGGNTDTQYF. The J gene is TRBJ2-3, the V gene TRBV25-1, with 12 bases fitting TRBD2. The junction had 3 bases not matched to a gene; V was cut back by 3 bases and J by 2 bases. CDR1 is MGHDK, CDR2 SYGVNS, per germline. This CDR3 region has 16 residues.

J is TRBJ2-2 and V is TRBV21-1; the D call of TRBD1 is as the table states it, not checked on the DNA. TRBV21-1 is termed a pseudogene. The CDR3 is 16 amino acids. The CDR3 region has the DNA TGTGCCAGCAGCAATCCGGGACAGGGGTGGACCGGGGAGCTGTTTTTT. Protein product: CASSNPGQGWTGELFF.

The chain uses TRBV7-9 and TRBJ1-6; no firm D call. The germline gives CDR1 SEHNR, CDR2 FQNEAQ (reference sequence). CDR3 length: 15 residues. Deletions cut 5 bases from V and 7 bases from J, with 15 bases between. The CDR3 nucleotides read TGTGCCAGCAGCCCGGAATACAGTCTAAATTCACCCCTCCACTTT. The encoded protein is CASSPEYSLNSPLHF. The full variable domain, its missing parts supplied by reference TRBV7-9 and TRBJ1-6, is DTGVSQNPRHKITKRGQNVTFRCDPISEHNRLYWYRQTLGQGPEFLTYFQNEAQLEKSRLLSDRFSAERPKGSFSTLEIQRTEQGDSAMYLCASSPEYSLNSPLHFGNGTRLTVT.

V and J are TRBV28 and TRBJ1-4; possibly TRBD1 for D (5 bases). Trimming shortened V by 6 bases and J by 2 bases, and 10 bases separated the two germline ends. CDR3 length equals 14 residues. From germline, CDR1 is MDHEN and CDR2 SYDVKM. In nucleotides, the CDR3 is TGTGCCAGCAGGTCGGGGGGTACTAATGAAAAACTGTTTTTT. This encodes CASRSGGTNEKLFF.

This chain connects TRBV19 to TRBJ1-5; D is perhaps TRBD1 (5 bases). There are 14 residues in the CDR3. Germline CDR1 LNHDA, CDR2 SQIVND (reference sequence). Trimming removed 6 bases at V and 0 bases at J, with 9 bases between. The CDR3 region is CASRDSYSNQPQHF. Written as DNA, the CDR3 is TGTGCCAGTAGAGACAGTTATAGCAATCAGCCCCAGCATTTT.

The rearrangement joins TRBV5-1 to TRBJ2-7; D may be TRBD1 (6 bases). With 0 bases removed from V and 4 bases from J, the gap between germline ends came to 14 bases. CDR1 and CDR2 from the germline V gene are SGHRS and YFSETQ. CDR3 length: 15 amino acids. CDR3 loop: CASSLAETGVYEQYF. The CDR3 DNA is TGCGCCAGCAGCTTGGCCGAGACAGGAGTGTACGAGCAGTACTTC.

The CDR3 region is CATSGRGGRETQYF. In DNA form, the CDR3 reads TGTGCCACCAGCGGCCGCGGGGGCCGGGAGACCCAGTACTTC. The chain links TRBV15 to TRBJ2-5, with D possibly being TRBD2 (7 bases). The germline V gene encodes CDR1 LNHNV and CDR2 YYDKDF (reference sequence). The ends were cut back, 5 bases at V and 5 bases at J, with 15 bases in the middle. The length of the CDR3 is 14 residues.

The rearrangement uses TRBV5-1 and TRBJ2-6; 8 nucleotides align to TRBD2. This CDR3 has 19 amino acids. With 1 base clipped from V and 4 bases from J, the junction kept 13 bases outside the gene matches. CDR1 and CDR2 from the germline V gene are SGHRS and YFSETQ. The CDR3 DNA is TGCGCCAGCAGCTTGACATCGGTCGGGGGGGCCCCCGGGGCCAACGTCCTGACTTTC. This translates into CASSLTSVGGAPGANVLTF.

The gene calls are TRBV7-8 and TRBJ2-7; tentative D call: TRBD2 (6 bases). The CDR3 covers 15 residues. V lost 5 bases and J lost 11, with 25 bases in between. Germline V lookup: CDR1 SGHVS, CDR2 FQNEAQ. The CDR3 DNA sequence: TGTGCCAGCAGCCGAACAACAGCCGGGACGGGAGAGGAGTACTTC. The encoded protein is CASSRTTAGTGEEYF.

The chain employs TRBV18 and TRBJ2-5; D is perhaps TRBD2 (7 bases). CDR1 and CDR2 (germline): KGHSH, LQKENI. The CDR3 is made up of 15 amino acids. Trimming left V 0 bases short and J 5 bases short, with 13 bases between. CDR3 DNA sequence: TGTGCCAGCTCACCACCGGGGGGGCTCCAGGAGACCCAGTACTTC. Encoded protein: CASSPPGGLQETQYF.

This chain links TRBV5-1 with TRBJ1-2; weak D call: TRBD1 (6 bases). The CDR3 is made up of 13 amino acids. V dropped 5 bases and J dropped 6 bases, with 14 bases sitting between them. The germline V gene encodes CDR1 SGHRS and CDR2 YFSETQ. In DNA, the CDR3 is TGCGCCAGCAGTAAGGGCAGGGGCGATGGCTACACCTTC. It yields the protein CASSKGRGDGYTF.

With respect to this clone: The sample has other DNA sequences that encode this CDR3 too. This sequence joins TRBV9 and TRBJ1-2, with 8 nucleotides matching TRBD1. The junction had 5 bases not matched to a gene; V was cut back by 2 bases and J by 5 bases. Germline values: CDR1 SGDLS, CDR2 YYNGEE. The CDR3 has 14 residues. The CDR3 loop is CASSVGTGEYGYTF. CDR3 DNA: TGTGCCAGCAGCGTGGGGACAGGAGAGTATGGCTACACCTTC.

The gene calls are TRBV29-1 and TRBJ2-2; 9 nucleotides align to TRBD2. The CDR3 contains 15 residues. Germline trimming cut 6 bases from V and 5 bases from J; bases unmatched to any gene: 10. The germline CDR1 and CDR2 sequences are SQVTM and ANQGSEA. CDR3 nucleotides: TGCAGCGTGGAGACTAGCGGAACTCTTACCGGGGAGCTGTTTTTT. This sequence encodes CSVETSGTLTGELFF.

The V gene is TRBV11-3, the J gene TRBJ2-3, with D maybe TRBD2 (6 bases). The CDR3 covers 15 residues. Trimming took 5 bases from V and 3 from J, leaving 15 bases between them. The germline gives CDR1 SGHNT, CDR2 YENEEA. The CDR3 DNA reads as TGTGCCAGCAGCCCCACGGGACTCTTGACAGATACGCAGTATTTT. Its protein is CASSPTGLLTDTQYF.

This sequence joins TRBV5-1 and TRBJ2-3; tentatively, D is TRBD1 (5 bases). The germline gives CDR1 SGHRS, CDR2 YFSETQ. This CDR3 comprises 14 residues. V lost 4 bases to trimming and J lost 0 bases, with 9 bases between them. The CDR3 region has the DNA TGCGCCAGCAGCCTTCAGGGAAGCACAGATACGCAGTATTTT. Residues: CASSLQGSTDTQYF.

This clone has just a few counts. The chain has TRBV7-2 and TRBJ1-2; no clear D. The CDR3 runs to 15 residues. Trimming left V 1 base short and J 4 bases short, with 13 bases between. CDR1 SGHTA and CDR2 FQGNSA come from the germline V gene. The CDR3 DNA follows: TGTGCCAGCAGCTTAGTCGCCGTCCCAACCTATGGCTACACCTTC. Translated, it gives CASSLVAVPTYGYTF. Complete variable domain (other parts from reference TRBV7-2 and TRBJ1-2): GAGVSQSPSNKVTEKGKDVELRCDPISGHTALYWYRQSLGQGLEFLIYFQGNSAPDKSGLPSDRFSAERTGGSVSTLTIQRTQQEDSAVYLCASSLVAVPTYGYTFGSGTRLTVV.